This TCR beta chain was identified during a study of cytotoxic CD8 clonotypes in ibrutinib-treated CLL. About the study: Responses comprised 24 partial and 2 complete; at median about 71 months, around 15 remained remitted and some twelve progressed.

The CDR3 has 13 residues. The V gene end was trimmed by 3 bases and the J gene end by 4 bases; junction bases not matched to a gene: 1. Germline-derived CDR1 and CDR2 are MDHEN and SYDVKM. Depths of 1 in 200,000 to 1 in 1 million T cells were the sequencing target. Here immunoSEQ multiplex PCR was the method, and the copy in TCRdb shows in-frame clones only, minus some. The repertoire holds 160,000 or so clones, more than 75% seen once, with roughly 2% in the top ten. The receptor was isolated from a human donor with chronic lymphocytic leukemia. The source was PBMCs, collected after 12 months of ibrutinib treatment. The chain recombines TRBV28 with TRBJ1-2, with 8 bases fitting TRBD1. The CDR3 DNA follows: TGTGCCAGCAGTTTTCAGGGGGCCTATGGCTACACCTTC. Protein product: CASSFQGAYGYTF.